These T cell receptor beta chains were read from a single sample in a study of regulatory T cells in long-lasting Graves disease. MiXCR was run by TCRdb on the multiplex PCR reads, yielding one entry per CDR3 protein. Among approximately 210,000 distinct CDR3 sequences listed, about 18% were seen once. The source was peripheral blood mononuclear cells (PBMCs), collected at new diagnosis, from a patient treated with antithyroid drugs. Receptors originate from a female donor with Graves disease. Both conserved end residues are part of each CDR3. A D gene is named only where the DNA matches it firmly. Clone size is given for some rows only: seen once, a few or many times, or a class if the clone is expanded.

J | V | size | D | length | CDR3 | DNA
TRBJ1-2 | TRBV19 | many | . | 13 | CASSIGAVYGYTF | TGTGCCAGTAGTATAGGTGCGGTCTATGGCTACACCTTC
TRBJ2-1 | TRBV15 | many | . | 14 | CATSRDPWYNEQFF | TGTGCCACCAGCAGAGATCCCTGGTACAATGAGCAGTTCTTC
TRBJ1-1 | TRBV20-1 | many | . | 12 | CSAQRGNTEAFF | TGCAGTGCGCAACGGGGGAACACTGAAGCTTTCTTT
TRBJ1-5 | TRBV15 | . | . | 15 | CATSSPAGDNQPQHF | TGTGCCACCAGCAGTCCGGCAGGGGATAATCAGCCCCAGCATTTT
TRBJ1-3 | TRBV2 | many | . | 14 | CASNPDGSGNTIYF | TGTGCCAGCAATCCGGACGGCTCTGGAAACACCATATATTTT
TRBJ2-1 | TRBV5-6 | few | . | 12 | CASSLSLNEQFF | TGTGCCAGCAGCTTGTCACTCAATGAGCAGTTCTTC
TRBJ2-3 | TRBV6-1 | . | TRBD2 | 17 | CASSPDWESGRTDTQYF | TGTGCCAGCAGCCCCGATTGGGAGAGCGGGAGGACAGATACGCAGTATTTT
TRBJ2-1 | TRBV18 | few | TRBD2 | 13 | CASSPRGTSALPF | TGTGCCAGCTCACCCCGGGGGACTAGCGCGCTCCCCTTC
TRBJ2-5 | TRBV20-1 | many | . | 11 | CSARDFETQYF | TGCAGTGCTAGAGATTTCGAGACCCAGTACTTC
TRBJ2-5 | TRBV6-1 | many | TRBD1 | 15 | CASRTDRGERETQYF | TGTGCCAGCCGCACGGACAGGGGGGAACGAGAGACCCAGTACTTC
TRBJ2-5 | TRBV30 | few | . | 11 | CAWSLGETQYF | TGTGCCTGGAGTCTTGGGGAGACCCAGTACTTC
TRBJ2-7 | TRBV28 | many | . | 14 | CASSSDTGGYEQYF | TGTGCCAGCAGTTCCGACACGGGCGGGTACGAGCAGTACTTC
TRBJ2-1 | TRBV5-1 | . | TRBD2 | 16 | CASSLVGLAGEREQFF | TGTGCCAGCAGCTTGGTAGGACTAGCGGGAGAACGAGAGCAGTTCTTC
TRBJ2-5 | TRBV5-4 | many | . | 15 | CASSLEGRATETQYF | TGTGCCAGCAGCTTGGAGGGCAGGGCCACGGAGACCCAGTACTTC
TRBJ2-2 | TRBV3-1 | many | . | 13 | CASSPDPDGELFF | TGTGCCAGCAGCCCCGACCCGGACGGGGAGCTGTTTTTT
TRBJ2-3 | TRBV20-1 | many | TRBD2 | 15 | CSAPAGGGFTDTQYF | TGCAGTGCCCCAGCGGGAGGGGGTTTCACAGATACGCAGTATTTT
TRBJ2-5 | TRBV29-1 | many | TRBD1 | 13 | CSVPQGAAETQYF | TGCAGCGTACCCCAGGGGGCGGCGGAGACCCAGTACTTC
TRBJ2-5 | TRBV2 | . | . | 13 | CASTGRSWETQYF | TGTGCCAGCACAGGCAGGAGCTGGGAGACCCAGTACTTC
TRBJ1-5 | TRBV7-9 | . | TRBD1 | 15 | CASSFLGRGHQPQHF | TGTGCCAGCAGCTTCCTTGGCAGGGGGCATCAGCCCCAGCATTTT
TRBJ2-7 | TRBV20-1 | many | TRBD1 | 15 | CSAADPGQGAYEQYF | TGCAGTGCCGCCGACCCGGGACAGGGGGCCTACGAGCAGTACTTC
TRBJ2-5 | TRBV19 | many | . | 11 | CASRRDATQYF | TGTGCCAGTCGGAGGGATGCGACCCAGTACTTC
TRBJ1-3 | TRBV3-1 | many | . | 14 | CASSPPFGRNTIYF | TGTGCCAGCAGCCCCCCTTTTGGACGAAACACCATATATTTT
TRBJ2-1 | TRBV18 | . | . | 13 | CASSPGTADEQFF | TGTGCCAGCTCACCCGGGACTGCCGATGAGCAGTTCTTC
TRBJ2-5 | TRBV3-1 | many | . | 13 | CASSNLGGETQYF | TGTGCCAGCAGCAATTTAGGGGGAGAGACCCAGTACTTC
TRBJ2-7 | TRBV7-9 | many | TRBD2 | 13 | CASSSGLAYEQYF | TGTGCCAGCAGCTCGGGACTAGCCTACGAGCAGTACTTC
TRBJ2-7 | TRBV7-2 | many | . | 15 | CASSLGGVSSYEQYF | TGTGCCAGCAGCTTAGGGGGGGTTAGCTCCTACGAGCAGTACTTC
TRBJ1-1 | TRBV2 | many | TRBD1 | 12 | CASRQGATEAFF | TGTGCCAGCAGGCAGGGGGCCACTGAAGCTTTCTTT
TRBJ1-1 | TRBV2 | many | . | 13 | CASREELNTEAFF | TGTGCCAGCAGGGAGGAATTGAACACTGAAGCTTTCTTT
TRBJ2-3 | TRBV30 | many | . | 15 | CAWSVSQAVRDTQYF | TGTGCCTGGAGTGTCAGCCAGGCGGTCCGAGATACGCAGTATTTT
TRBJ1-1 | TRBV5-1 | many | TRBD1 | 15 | CASSLSGTGNTEAFF | TGCGCCAGCAGCTTGTCCGGGACAGGGAACACTGAAGCTTTCTTT
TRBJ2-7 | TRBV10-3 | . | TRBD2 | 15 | CAISGTSGRSSEQYF | TGTGCCATCAGTGGGACTAGCGGGAGATCAAGCGAGCAGTACTTC
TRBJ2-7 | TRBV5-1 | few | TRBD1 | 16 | CASSLVPGQGSYEQYF | TGCGCCAGCAGCTTGGTACCTGGACAGGGCTCCTACGAGCAGTACTTC
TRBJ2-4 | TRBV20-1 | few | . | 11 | CSANLPGIQYF | TGCAGTGCTAACCTCCCGGGTATTCAGTACTTC
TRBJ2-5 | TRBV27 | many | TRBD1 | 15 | CASSTKQGAGETQYF | TGTGCCAGCAGTACCAAACAGGGGGCAGGGGAGACCCAGTACTTC
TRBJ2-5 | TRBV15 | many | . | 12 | CATSRDQETQYF | TGTGCCACCAGCAGAGATCAAGAGACCCAGTACTTC
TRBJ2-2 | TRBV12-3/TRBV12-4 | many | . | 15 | CASSRQTRVTGELFF | TGTGCCAGCAGCCGCCAGACTAGAGTCACCGGGGAGCTGTTTTTT
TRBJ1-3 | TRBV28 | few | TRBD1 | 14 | CASEGTASGNTIYF | TGTGCCAGTGAAGGGACAGCCTCTGGAAACACCATATATTTT
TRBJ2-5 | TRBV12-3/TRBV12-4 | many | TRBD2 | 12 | CASRGGGETQYF | TGTGCCAGCAGGGGGGGAGGGGAGACCCAGTACTTC
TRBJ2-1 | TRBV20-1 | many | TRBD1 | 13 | CSARGQGDNEQFF | TGCAGTGCTAGAGGACAGGGGGACAATGAGCAGTTCTTC
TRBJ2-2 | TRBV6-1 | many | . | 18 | CASSPLGGGGMSTGELFF | TGTGCCAGCAGTCCCTTGGGAGGTGGGGGAATGAGCACCGGGGAGCTGTTTTTT
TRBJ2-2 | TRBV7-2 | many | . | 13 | CASSLAAPGELFF | TGTGCCAGCAGCTTAGCAGCCCCCGGGGAGCTGTTTTTT
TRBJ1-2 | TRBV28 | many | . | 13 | CASRTGLVYGYTF | TGTGCCAGCAGGACAGGACTGGTCTATGGCTACACCTTC
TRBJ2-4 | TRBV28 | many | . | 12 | CASSEMSDIQYF | TGTGCCAGCAGTGAGATGTCGGACATTCAGTACTTC
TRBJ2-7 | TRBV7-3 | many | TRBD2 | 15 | CASSFSGGSLYEQYF | TGTGCCAGCAGCTTTTCGGGGGGGAGCCTCTACGAGCAGTACTTC
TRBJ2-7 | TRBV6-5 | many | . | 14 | CASSYRASSYEQYF | TGTGCCAGCAGTTACAGGGCCAGCTCCTACGAGCAGTACTTC
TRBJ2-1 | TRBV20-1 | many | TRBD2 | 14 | CSALSGSSYNEQFF | TGCAGTGCTTTAAGCGGGAGCTCCTACAATGAGCAGTTCTTC
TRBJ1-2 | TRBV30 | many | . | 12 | CALVLRGIGYTF | TGTGCCCTGGTCCTTCGGGGGATTGGCTACACCTTC
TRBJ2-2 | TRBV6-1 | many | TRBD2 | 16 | CASRRTSGEGSGELFF | TGTGCCAGCAGAAGAACTAGCGGTGAGGGGTCCGGGGAGCTGTTTTTT
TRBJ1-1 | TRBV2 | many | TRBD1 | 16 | CASSAQRDRGTTEAFF | TGTGCCAGCAGTGCACAAAGGGACAGGGGAACCACTGAAGCTTTCTTT
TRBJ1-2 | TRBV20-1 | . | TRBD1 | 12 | CSARGTGRGYTF | TGCAGTGCTAGAGGGACAGGGAGAGGCTACACCTTC
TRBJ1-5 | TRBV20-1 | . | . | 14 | CSAHAWGAGQPQHF | TGCAGTGCTCACGCATGGGGGGCGGGACAGCCCCAGCATTTT
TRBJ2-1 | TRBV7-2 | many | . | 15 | CASSSRALFYNEQFF | TGTGCCAGCAGCTCCCGGGCCCTTTTTTACAATGAGCAGTTCTTC
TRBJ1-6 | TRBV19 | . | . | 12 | CASSIRDSPLHF | TGTGCCAGTAGTATCCGGGATTCACCCCTCCACTTT
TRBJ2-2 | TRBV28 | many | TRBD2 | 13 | CASLAGGTGELFF | TGTGCCAGCCTAGCGGGGGGCACCGGGGAGCTGTTTTTT
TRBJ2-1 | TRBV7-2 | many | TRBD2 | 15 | CASTPSGRAYNEQFF | TGTGCCAGCACCCCAAGCGGGAGGGCTTACAATGAGCAGTTCTTC
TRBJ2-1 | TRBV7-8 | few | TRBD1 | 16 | CASSLVGQGHSYEQFF | TGTGCCAGCAGCTTAGTGGGACAGGGACATTCTTACGAGCAGTTCTTC